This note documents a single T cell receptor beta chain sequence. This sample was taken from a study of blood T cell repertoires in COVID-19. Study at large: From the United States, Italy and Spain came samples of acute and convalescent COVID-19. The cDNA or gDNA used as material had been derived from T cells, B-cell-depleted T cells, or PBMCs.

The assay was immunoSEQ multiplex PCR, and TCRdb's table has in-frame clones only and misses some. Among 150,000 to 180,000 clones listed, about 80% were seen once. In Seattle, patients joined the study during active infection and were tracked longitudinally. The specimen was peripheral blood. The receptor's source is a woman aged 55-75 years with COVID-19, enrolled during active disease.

The CDR3 DNA sequence: TGTGCTAGTGGCCCGGGGGAACTAGCGAAGCACAATGAGCAGTTCTTC. Translated, it gives CASGPGELAKHNEQFF. The chain uses TRBV12-5 and TRBJ2-1; 7 nucleotides agree with TRBD2. The CDR3 runs to 16 residues. Germline CDR1 and CDR2: LGHNT and FRNRAP. Trimming cost V 6 bases and J 5 bases; bases outside gene matches: 13.